This TCR beta chain was recorded in a study of T cell responses to AZD1222 COVID-19 vaccine. Sequenced by immunoSEQ multiplex PCR; TCRdb stores in-frame clones only, minus some. The data contain under 200,000 clones, about 90% of them singletons. The V gene's germline CDR1 is SGHAT and CDR2 FQNNGV. J was trimmed by 3 bases and V by 4 bases; bases with no gene match: 6. The CDR3 is 16 residues long. The chain joins TRBV11-2 to TRBJ2-7, with 13 nucleotides matching TRBD2. This sample comprised peripheral blood, obtained on day 0 of AZD1222 vaccination. The TCR sequence derives from an adult in good health. CDR3 nucleotides: TGTGCCAGCAGCTCCATCGGACTAGCGGGAGACTACGAGCAGTACTTC. It yields the protein CASSSIGLAGDYEQYF.